This T cell receptor beta chain was sequenced during a study of somatic mutations in cytotoxic T cells in rheumatoid arthritis. The method was immunoSEQ multiplex PCR; TCRdb's version includes in-frame clones alone and lacks a portion of them. Of just over 15,000 clones listed, 65% to 80% are singletons. The CDR3 length is 14 residues. V lost 6 bases, J lost 2 bases, and 14 bases lay in between. Germline V gives CDR1 MNHEY, CDR2 SMNVEV (reference sequence). Material: CD8+ T cells sorted from blood. The clonotype originates from an adult with rheumatoid arthritis. J is TRBJ2-7 and V is TRBV27, with TRBD1 as a possible D gene (6 bases). The CDR3 region has the DNA TGTGCCAGCAGGACCGGGACAACCGCCTACGAGCAGTACTTC. Translated: CASRTGTTAYEQYF.